Given below is one TCR beta chain in context. What it recognizes is unknown. This sample is part of a study of T cell responses to AZD1222 COVID-19 vaccine. Study-level findings and limits: Two doses of AZD1222 preceded a rise in Spike-specific TCR breadth and depth.

This table comes from immunoSEQ multiplex PCR, and its TCRdb copy is limited to in-frame clones, with some not included. The top ten hold 2% to 3% of the sample, which has 90,000 to 150,000 clones, roughly 90% seen once. The V and J ends lost 8 bases and 0 bases respectively, with 11 bases between them. This CDR3 region has 14 residues. In germline, CDR1 is SNHLY, CDR2 FYNNEI. The chain employs TRBV2 and TRBJ1-5; D is uncertain. The material was peripheral blood, obtained 28 days after the second AZD1222 dose. The TCR comes from an adult who received the AZD1222 COVID-19 vaccine. As DNA, the CDR3 is TGTGCCAGCTCCCGGGAAGCTAGCAATCAGCCCCAGCATTTT. It is translated as CASSREASNQPQHF.